The 18 T cell receptor beta chains below all came from one sample that was sequenced in a study of blood T cell repertoires in COVID-19. Generated by immunoSEQ multiplex PCR, the TCRdb table keeps only in-frame clones and is missing some. The repertoire holds approximately 170,000 clones, with approximately 79% as singletons. The sample was peripheral blood. The source is a woman older than 75 with acute or convalescent COVID-19.

The chain couples TRBV16 to TRBJ1-2; 7 nucleotides align to TRBD1. V was pared by 4 bases and J by 0 bases, with 5 bases of the junction left unmatched. The CDR3 length is 15 residues. From germline, CDR1 is KGHSY and CDR2 FQNENV. The CDR3 here is CASSPGQASNYGYTF. The CDR3 nucleotides read TGTGCCAGCAGCCCCGGACAGGCATCTAACTATGGCTACACCTTC.

The rearrangement links TRBV5-1 to TRBJ2-5; 9 bases agree with TRBD2. CDR3 length: 16 amino acids. After removal of 4 bases from V and 1 base from J, the junction contained 8 bases not matched to a gene. Germline V gene sequence: CDR1 SGHRS, CDR2 YFSETQ. The CDR3 reads CASSTLPSGTQETQYF. Here the CDR3 DNA reads TGCGCCAGCAGCACCCTTCCTAGCGGGACCCAAGAGACCCAGTACTTC.

This clone was found a few times. This chain links TRBV30 with TRBJ2-7, with 7 bases matching TRBD1. Germline trimming cut 5 bases from V and 2 bases from J; bases unmatched to any gene: 0. The CDR3 has 11 residues. Germline values: CDR1 GTSNPN, CDR2 SVGIG (reference sequence). For the CDR3, the DNA is TGTGCCTGGGGGACAGCCTACGAGCAGTACTTC. This translates into CAWGTAYEQYF.

CDR3 bases: TGTGCCCGCAACAGGGATGACTATGGCTACACCTTC. This encodes CARNRDDYGYTF. This chain joins TRBV30 and TRBJ1-2; D possibly corresponds to TRBD1 (6 bases). In germline, CDR1 is GTSNPN, CDR2 SVGIG (reference sequence). V was clipped by 8 bases and J by 3 bases, with 13 bases between them. The CDR3 totals 12 residues.

There are a few counts of this clone. The gene calls are TRBV5-6 and TRBJ1-5; 9 bases fit TRBD1. The germline V gene encodes CDR1 SGHDT and CDR2 YYEEEE. V was clipped by 0 bases and J by 4 bases; unmatched bases: 14. The CDR3 runs to 19 residues. The CDR3, as DNA: TGTGCCAGCAGCTTGGGGCGCGACAGGGGGGCTGGAGGGAATCAGCCCCAGCATTTT. Its translation is CASSLGRDRGAGGNQPQHF.

V and J are TRBV24-1 and TRBJ2-1; 13 bases are a match to TRBD2. The CDR3 has 17 amino acids. The V segment lost 4 bases and the J segment 6 bases; nucleotides outside the gene matches: 8. Per germline, CDR1 KGHDR and CDR2 SFDVKD. The CDR3 DNA reads as TGTGCCACCAGTGACCCCAGGACTAGCGGGAGATCCAATGAGCAGTTCTTC. It is translated as CATSDPRTSGRSNEQFF.

A note on this clone: The sample carries other DNA sequences with the same CDR3. The J gene is TRBJ1-5, the V gene TRBV19, with TRBD1 identical over 8 bases. From germline, CDR1 is LNHDA and CDR2 SQIVND (reference sequence). Unmatched junction bases numbered 2, after V lost 5 bases and J lost 2 bases. The CDR3 has 14 residues. This chain's CDR3 is CASSSTGGNQPQHF. DNA of the CDR3: TGTGCCAGTAGTTCGACAGGGGGCAATCAGCCCCAGCATTTT.

The chain employs TRBV10-3 and TRBJ2-7; maybe TRBD2 (5 bases). The CDR3 runs to 15 residues. Germline lookup yields CDR1 ENHRY and CDR2 SYGVKD. Trimming removed 6 bases at V and 1 base at J, with 16 bases between. CDR3 nucleotide sequence: TGTGCCATCAGGGGATCCGAGACGGGATCCTACGAGCAGTACTTC. Protein product: CAIRGSETGSYEQYF.

This clone was detected a few times. This chain links TRBV28 with TRBJ2-2; D is uncertain. Germline V gene lookup returns CDR1 MDHEN and CDR2 SYDVKM. V was clipped by 0 bases and J by 3 bases, with 11 bases between them. This CDR3 region has 16 residues. The CDR3 is CASSLWSSPDTGELFF. CDR3 DNA: TGTGCCAGCAGTTTATGGTCGTCTCCGGACACCGGGGAGCTGTTTTTT.

The gene calls are TRBV6-4 and TRBJ2-4, with 11 positions matching TRBD2. Trimming at V came to 0 bases and at J to 5 bases, leaving 9 bases not matched to a gene. This CDR3 has 18 residues. The germline CDR1 and CDR2 sequences are MRHNA and SNTAGT. The CDR3 DNA is TGTGCCAGCAGTGACTCGAGTAGCGGGAGGGCCAGAGAAAACATTCAGTACTTC. As protein: CASSDSSSGRARENIQYF.

In nucleotides, the CDR3 is TGCGCCAGCAGCTTGGCCGGGGGGGCGGCTGGGGCCAACGTCCTGACTTTC. Encoded protein: CASSLAGGAAGANVLTF. The J gene is TRBJ2-6, the V gene TRBV5-1; TRBD2 agrees at 8 bases. The CDR3 sequence is 17 residues long. The ends lost 0 bases at V and 2 bases at J; junction bases unmatched: 4. The germline CDR1 and CDR2 sequences are SGHRS and YFSETQ.

The chain uses TRBV5-1 and TRBJ2-1; 11 bases line up with TRBD2. The J segment lost 0 bases and the V segment lost 0 bases, leaving 5 bases of the junction unmatched. The CDR3 length is 18 residues. The germline V gene has CDR1 SGHRS and CDR2 YFSETQ. The chain's CDR3 is CASSLEGLAAFSYNEQFF. The DNA for the CDR3 is TGCGCCAGCAGCTTGGAGGGACTAGCGGCCTTCTCCTACAATGAGCAGTTCTTC.

The chain joins TRBV28 to TRBJ1-2; D gene unclear. Per the germline V gene, CDR1 is MDHEN and CDR2 is SYDVKM. The V end lost 1 base, the J end lost 2 bases, and 8 bases lay between the germline ends. The CDR3 consists of 14 residues. The CDR3 loop is CASSLSTINYGYTF. The CDR3 DNA follows: TGTGCCAGCAGTTTATCTACGATCAACTATGGCTACACCTTC.

The chain has TRBV6-5 and TRBJ1-5, with TRBD1 as a possible D gene (6 bases). CDR3 length: 14 amino acids. CDR1 is MNHEY, CDR2 SVGAGI, per germline. V was shortened by 10 bases and J by 0 bases, with 13 bases between the two germline ends. CDR3 protein: CATHHRDSNQPQHF. The CDR3 nucleotides read TGTGCCACCCACCACAGGGATAGCAATCAGCCCCAGCATTTT.

This chain uses TRBV24-1 with TRBJ2-7; the D gene is possibly TRBD1 (6 bases). Trimming cost V 7 bases and J 7 bases, with 13 bases left between them. The CDR3 consists of 12 residues. Germline lookup yields CDR1 KGHDR and CDR2 SFDVKD. CDR3 DNA: TGTGCCACCAGAAACTTTAGGGGGGAGCAGTACTTC. Translation: CATRNFRGEQYF.

The rearrangement joins TRBV9 to TRBJ2-2; the D gene is possibly TRBD2 (6 bases). The V end was cut by 0 bases, the J end by 0 bases, with 9 bases between. Per germline, CDR1 SGDLS and CDR2 YYNGEE. The CDR3 runs to 16 residues. This chain's CDR3 is CASSVGVAANTGELFF. The CDR3 DNA follows: TGTGCCAGCAGCGTAGGGGTAGCGGCGAACACCGGGGAGCTGTTTTTT.

In this sample, this clone turned up once. V gene TRBV7-2 combines with J gene TRBJ2-5; 8 bases align to TRBD2. J lost 4 bases, V lost 8 bases, and 9 bases had no gene match. CDR1 and CDR2 (germline): SGHTA, FQGNSA. The CDR3 has 14 residues. DNA for the CDR3: TGTGCCAGCCAAGCGGGGGAGAGAGGAGAGACCCAGTACTTC. This translates into CASQAGERGETQYF.

The CDR3 spells CSASFETQYF. The CDR3 DNA sequence: TGCAGCGCTAGTTTCGAGACCCAGTACTTC. This chain uses TRBV29-1 with TRBJ2-5; D is unclear. Looked up from germline, CDR1 is SQVTM and CDR2 is ANQGSEA. The germline V and J ends were trimmed by 7 bases and 5 bases, with 8 bases remaining between them. The CDR3 is 10 amino acids.